This T cell receptor (beta chain) was found in a study of CD8+CD57+ T cells in acquired aplastic anemia. Overall study: Average DNA yield from sorted CD4+ and CD8+ cells was approximately 3.2 ug.

In regard to this clonotype: Its antigen is undetermined.

General study points: The number of CD8+ CDR3 sequences shared by patients and controls was 25 to 35.

The study profiled TCR beta VDJ and CDR3 using genomic DNA as template. MiXCR was run by TCRdb on the reads, yielding one entry per CDR3 protein. The top ten clones hold around 45% of a sample with 150,000 to 200,000 distinct CDR3 sequences, over 60% of them seen once. What was sequenced was sorted CD4+, CD8+, or CD8+CD57+ T cells (not recorded which) from PBMCs. This receptor was taken from a human donor with severe aplastic anemia or a healthy control (not recorded which).

This CDR3 is CASSEGRGSPLHF. CDR3 nucleotide sequence: TGTGCCAGCAGTGAAGGGCGCGGTTCACCCCTCCACTTT. V gene TRBV6-7 combines with J gene TRBJ1-6; D ambiguous. TRBV6-7 is treated as an ORF (open reading frame) with a function not yet certain. This CDR3 has 13 amino acids. The ends were cut back, 5 bases at V and 9 bases at J, with 11 bases in the middle.